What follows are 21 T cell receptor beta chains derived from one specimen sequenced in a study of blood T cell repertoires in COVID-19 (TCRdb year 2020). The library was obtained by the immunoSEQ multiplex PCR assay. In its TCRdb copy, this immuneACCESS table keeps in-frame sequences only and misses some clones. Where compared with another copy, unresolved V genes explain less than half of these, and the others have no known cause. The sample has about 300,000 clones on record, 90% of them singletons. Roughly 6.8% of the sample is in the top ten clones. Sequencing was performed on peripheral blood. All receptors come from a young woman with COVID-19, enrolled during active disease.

The CDR3 sequence: CASDEKRGRTFF. The CDR3 nucleotides read TGTGCCAGCGACGAGAAAAGGGGGCGGACTTTCTTT. The J gene is TRBJ1-1, the V gene TRBV28; 7 nucleotides line up with TRBD1. The V gene's germline CDR1 is MDHEN and CDR2 SYDVKM. The CDR3 covers 12 residues. The trim removed 8 bases at V and 12 bases at J, leaving 12 bases unmatched.

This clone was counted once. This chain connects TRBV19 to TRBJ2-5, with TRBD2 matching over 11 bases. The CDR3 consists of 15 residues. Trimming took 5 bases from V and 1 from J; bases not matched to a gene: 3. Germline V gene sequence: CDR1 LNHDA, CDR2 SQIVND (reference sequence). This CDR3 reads CASSVGLAVQETQYF. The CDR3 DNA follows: TGTGCCAGTAGTGTGGGACTAGCGGTCCAAGAGACCCAGTACTTC.

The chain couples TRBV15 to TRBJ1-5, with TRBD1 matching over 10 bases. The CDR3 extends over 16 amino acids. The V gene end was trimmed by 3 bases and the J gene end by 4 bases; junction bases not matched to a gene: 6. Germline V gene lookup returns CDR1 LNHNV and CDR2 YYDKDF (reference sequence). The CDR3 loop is CATSSRDRGTNQPQHF. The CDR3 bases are TGTGCCACCAGCAGTCGGGACAGGGGAACTAATCAGCCCCAGCATTTT.

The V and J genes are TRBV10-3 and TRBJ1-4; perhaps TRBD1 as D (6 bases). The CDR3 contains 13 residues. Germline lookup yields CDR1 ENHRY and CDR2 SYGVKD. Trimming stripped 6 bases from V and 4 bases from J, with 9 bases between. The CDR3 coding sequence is TGTGCCATCAGGGACAGTTTTAATGAAAAACTGTTTTTT. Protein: CAIRDSFNEKLFF.

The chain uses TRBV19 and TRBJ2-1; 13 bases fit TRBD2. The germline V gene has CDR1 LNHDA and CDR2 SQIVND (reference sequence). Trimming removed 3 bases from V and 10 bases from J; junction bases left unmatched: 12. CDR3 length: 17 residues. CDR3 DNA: TGTGCCAGTAGTATCGCCGGGACTAGCGGGGCCCCGGCGGAGCAGTTCTTC. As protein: CASSIAGTSGAPAEQFF.

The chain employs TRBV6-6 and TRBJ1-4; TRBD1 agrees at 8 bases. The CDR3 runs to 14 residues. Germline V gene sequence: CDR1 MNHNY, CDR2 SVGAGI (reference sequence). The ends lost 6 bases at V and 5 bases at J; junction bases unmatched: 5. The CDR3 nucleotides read TGTGCCAGCAGACAGGGGGGGCGAAATGAAAAACTGTTTTTT. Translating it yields CASRQGGRNEKLFF.

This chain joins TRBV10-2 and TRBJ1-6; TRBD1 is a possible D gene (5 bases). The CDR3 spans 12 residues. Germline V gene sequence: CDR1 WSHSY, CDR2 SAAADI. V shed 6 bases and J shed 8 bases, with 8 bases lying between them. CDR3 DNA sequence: TGCGCCAGCAGGAAACAGGATTCACCCCTCCACTTT. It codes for CASRKQDSPLHF.

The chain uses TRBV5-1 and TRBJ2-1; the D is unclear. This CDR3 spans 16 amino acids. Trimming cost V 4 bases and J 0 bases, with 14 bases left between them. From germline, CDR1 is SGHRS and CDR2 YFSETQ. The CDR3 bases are TGCGCCAGCAGCCTAACAGATCAGAGCTCCTACAATGAGCAGTTCTTC. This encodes CASSLTDQSSYNEQFF.

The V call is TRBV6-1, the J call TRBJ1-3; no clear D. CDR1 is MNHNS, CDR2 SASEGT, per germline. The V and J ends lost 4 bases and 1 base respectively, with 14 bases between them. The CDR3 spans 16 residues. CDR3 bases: TGTGCCAGCAGTGTAAAGAGAGGTTCGTCTGGAAACACCATATATTTT. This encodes CASSVKRGSSGNTIYF.

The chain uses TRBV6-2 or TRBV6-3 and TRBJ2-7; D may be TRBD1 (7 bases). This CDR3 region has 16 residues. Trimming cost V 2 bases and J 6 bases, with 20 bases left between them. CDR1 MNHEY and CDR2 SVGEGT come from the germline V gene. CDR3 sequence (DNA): TGTGCCAGCAGTTACCCGACAGGGAGGTTAGAGTTCGAGCAGTACTTC. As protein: CASSYPTGRLEFEQYF.

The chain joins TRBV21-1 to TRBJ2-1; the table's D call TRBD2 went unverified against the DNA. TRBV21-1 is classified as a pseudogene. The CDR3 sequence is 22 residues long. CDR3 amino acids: CASIRGARSRKRETSSYNEQFF. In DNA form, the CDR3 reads TGTGCCAGCATCCGGGGGGCGCGTTCAAGAAAGCGGGAGACGTCCTCCTACAATGAGCAGTTCTTC.

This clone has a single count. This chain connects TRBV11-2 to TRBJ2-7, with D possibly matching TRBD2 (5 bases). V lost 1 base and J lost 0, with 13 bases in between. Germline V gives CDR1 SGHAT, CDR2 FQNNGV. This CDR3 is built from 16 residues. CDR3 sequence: CASSLVEGGSSYEQYF. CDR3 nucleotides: TGTGCCAGCAGCTTAGTAGAAGGTGGGAGCTCCTACGAGCAGTACTTC.

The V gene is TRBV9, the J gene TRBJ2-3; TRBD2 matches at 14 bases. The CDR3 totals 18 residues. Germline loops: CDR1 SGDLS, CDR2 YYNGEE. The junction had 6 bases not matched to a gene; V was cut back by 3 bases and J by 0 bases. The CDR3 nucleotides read TGTGCCAGCAGCGAGGGGAGACTAGCGGGAGGGAGCACAGATACGCAGTATTTT. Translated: CASSEGRLAGGSTDTQYF.

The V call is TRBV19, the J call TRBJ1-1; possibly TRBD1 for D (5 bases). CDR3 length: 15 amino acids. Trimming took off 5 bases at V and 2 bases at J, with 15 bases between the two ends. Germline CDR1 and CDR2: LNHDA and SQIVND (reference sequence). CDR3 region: CASSWGDGANTEAFF. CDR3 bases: TGTGCCAGTAGTTGGGGGGACGGGGCCAACACTGAAGCTTTCTTT.

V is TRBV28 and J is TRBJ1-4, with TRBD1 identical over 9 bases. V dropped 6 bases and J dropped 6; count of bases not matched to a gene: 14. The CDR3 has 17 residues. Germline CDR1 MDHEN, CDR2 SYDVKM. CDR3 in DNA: TGTGCCAGCAGATCCCGGGACAGGGTCTATTACGATGAAAAACTGTTTTTT. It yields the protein CASRSRDRVYYDEKLFF. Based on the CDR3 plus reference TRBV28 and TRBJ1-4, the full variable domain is DVKVTQSSRYLVKRTGEKVFLECVQDMDHENMFWYRQDPGLGLRLIYFSYDVKMKEKGDIPEGYSVSREKKERFSLILESASTNQTSMYLCASRSRDRVYYDEKLFFGSGTQLSVL.

CDR3 in amino acids: CASSMEPLASGYSYNEQFF. The DNA of the CDR3 is TGTGCCAGTAGTATGGAACCGCTCGCTAGCGGCTATTCCTACAATGAGCAGTTCTTC. This chain connects TRBV19 to TRBJ2-1, with TRBD2 matching over 7 bases. Germline loops: CDR1 LNHDA, CDR2 SQIVND (reference sequence). The CDR3 spans 19 residues. The junction had 15 bases not matched to a gene; V was cut back by 3 bases and J by 1 base.

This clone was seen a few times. In DNA, the CDR3 is TGTGCCAGCAGCCCCAGGGGACAGGTCCCTTACGAGCAGTACTTC. Its translation is CASSPRGQVPYEQYF. The chain has TRBV7-6 and TRBJ2-7; 8 positions match TRBD1. Germline CDR1 is SGHVS and CDR2 is FNYEAQ. The V segment lost 5 bases and the J segment 4 bases; nucleotides outside the gene matches: 10. The CDR3 spans 15 residues.

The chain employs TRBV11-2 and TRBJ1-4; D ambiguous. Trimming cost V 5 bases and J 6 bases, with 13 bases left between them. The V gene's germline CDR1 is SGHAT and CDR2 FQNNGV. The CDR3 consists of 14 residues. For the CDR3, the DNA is TGTGCCAGCAGCCCGGGAACGGGAGATGAAAAACTGTTTTTT. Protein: CASSPGTGDEKLFF.

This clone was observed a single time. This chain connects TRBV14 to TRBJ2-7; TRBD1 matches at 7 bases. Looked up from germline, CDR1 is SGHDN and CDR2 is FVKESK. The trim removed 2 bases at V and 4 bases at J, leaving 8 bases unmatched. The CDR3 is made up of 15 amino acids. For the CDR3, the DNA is TGTGCCAGCAGCCAAACGCTACAGGGGTTTTACGAGCAGTACTTC. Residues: CASSQTLQGFYEQYF.

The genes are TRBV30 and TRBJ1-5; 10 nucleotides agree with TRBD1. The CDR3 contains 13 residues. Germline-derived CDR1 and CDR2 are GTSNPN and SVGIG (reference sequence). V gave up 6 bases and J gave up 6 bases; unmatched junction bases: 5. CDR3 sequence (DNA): TGTGCCTGTGCCGGACAGGGGGGTCAGCCCCAGCATTTT. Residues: CACAGQGGQPQHF.

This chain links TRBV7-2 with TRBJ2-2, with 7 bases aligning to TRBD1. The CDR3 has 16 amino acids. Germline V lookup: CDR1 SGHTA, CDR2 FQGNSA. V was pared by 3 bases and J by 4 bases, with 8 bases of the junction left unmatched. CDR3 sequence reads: CASSFDPGGFTGELFF. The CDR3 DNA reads TGTGCCAGCAGCTTCGATCCAGGGGGTTTCACCGGGGAGCTGTTTTTT.